This TCR beta chain was captured in a study of blood T cells in healthy people across ages. V lost 5 bases and J 8 bases, leaving 7 bases between the germline ends. This CDR3 has 11 residues. A second PCR, run for roughly 7 to 12 cycles, used a sample-barcoded 5' primer plus a J-beta primer mix. TCRdb re-derived calls from the 5' RACE reads in MiXCR, one entry per CDR3 protein. The table lists some 1.6 million distinct CDR3 sequences, roughly 32% of them singletons. This clonotype has more than one count but fewer than ten. The J gene is TRBJ2-1, the V gene TRBV12-3 or TRBV12-4; no clear D. The sequencing input was blood. This clonotype originated in a woman in her 30s in good health. This CDR3 is CASSITHEQFF. CDR3 in DNA: TGTGCCAGCAGTATAACGCATGAGCAGTTCTTC.